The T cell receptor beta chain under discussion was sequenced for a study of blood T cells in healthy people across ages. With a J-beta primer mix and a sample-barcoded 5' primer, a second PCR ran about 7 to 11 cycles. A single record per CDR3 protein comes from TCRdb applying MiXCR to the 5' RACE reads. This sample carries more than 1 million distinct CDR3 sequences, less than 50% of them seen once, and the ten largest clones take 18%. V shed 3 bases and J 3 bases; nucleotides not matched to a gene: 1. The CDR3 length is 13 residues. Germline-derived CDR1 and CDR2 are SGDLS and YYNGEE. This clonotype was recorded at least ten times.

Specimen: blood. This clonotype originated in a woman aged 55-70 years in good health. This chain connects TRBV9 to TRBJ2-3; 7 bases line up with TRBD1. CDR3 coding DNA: TGTGCCAGCAGCGACAGGGGAACAGATACGCAGTATTTT. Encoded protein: CASSDRGTDTQYF.